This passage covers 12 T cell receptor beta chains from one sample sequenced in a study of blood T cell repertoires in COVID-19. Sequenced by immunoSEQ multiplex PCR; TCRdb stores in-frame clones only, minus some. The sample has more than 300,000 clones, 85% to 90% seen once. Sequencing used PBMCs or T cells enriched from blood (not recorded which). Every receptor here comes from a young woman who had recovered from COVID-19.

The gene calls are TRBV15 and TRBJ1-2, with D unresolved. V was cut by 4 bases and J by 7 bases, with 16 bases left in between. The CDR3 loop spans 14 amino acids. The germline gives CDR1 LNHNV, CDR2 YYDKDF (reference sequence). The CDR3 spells CATSIEGISGGYTF. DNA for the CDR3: TGTGCCACCAGCATAGAAGGTATCTCGGGTGGCTACACCTTC.

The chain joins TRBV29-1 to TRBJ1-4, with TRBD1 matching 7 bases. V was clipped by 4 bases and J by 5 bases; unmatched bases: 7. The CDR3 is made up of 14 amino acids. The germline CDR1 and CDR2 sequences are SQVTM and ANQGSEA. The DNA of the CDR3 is TGCAGCGTTGCGGCCAGGGGGGCAAATGAAAAACTGTTTTTT. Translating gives CSVAARGANEKLFF.

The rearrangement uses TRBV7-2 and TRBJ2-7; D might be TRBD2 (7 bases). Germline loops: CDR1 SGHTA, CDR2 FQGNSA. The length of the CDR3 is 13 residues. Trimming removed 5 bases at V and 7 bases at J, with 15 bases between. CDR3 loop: CASSTRGAGEQYF. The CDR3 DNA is TGTGCCAGCAGCACCCGGGGGGCAGGGGAGCAGTACTTC.

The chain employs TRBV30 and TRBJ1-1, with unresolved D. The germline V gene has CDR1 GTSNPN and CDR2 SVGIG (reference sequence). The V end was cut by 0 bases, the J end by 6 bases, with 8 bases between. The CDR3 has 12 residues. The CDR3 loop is CAWSVNSPEAFF. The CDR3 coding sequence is TGTGCCTGGAGTGTAAATAGTCCTGAAGCTTTCTTT.

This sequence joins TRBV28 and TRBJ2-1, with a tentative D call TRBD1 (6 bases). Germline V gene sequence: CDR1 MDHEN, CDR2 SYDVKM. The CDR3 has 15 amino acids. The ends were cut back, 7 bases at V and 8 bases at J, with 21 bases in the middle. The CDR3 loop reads CASTDNVGQVDEQFF. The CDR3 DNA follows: TGTGCCAGCACCGATAACGTGGGACAAGTCGATGAGCAGTTCTTC. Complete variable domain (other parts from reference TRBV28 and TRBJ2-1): DVKVTQSSRYLVKRTGEKVFLECVQDMDHENMFWYRQDPGLGLRLIYFSYDVKMKEKGDIPEGYSVSREKKERFSLILESASTNQTSMYLCASTDNVGQVDEQFFGPGTRLTVL.

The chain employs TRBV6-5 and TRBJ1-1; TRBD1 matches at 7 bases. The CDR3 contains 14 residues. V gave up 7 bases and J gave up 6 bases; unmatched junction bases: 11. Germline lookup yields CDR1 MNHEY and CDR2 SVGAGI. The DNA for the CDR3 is TGTGCCAGCACTAGGGACAGCGCTCTAGCTGAAGCTTTCTTT. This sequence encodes CASTRDSALAEAFF.

CDR3 region: CAWSAFTGNTEAFF. The CDR3 coding sequence is TGTGCCTGGAGTGCCTTCACAGGGAACACTGAAGCTTTCTTT. The chain is built from TRBV30 and TRBJ1-1, with a tentative D call TRBD1 (5 bases). V was clipped by 1 base and J by 1 base, with 10 bases between them. The CDR3 extends over 14 amino acids. Per germline, CDR1 GTSNPN and CDR2 SVGIG (reference sequence).

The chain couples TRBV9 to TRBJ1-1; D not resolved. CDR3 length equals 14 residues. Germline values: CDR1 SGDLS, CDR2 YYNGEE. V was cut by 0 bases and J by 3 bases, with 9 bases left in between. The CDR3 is CASSVGGLHTEAFF. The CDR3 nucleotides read TGTGCCAGCAGCGTAGGAGGGCTTCACACTGAAGCTTTCTTT.

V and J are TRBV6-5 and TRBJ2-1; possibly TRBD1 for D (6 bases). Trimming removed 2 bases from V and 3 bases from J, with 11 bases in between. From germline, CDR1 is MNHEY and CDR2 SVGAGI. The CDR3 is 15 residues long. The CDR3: CASSYGQTVYNEQFF. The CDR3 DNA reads TGTGCCAGCAGTTACGGACAGACCGTCTACAATGAGCAGTTCTTC.

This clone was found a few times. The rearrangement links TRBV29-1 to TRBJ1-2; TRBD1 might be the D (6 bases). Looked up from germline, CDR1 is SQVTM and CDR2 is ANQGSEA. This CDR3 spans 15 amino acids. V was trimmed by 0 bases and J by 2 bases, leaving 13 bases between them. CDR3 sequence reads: CSVEDLDGGNYGYTF. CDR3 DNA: TGCAGCGTTGAAGATCTTGATGGGGGCAACTATGGCTACACCTTC.

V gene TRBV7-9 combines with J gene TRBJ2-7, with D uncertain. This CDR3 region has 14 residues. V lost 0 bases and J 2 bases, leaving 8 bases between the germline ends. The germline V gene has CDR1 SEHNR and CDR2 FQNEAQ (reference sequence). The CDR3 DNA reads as TGTGCCAGCAGCTTAGCGTTTGGGCCCTACGAGCAGTACTTC. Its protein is CASSLAFGPYEQYF. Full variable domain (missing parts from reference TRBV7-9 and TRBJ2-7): DTGVSQNPRHKITKRGQNVTFRCDPISEHNRLYWYRQTLGQGPEFLTYFQNEAQLEKSRLLSDRFSAERPKGSFSTLEIQRTEQGDSAMYLCASSLAFGPYEQYFGPGTRLTVT.

The chain's CDR3 is CASEASGSSYNEQFF. CDR3 nucleotides: TGTGCCAGCGAGGCTAGCGGAAGCTCCTACAATGAGCAGTTCTTC. The rearrangement uses TRBV6-5 and TRBJ2-1; TRBD2 matches 7 bases. This CDR3 is built from 15 residues. Germline V gene data show CDR1 as MNHEY and CDR2 as SVGAGI. V dropped 8 bases and J dropped 0; count of bases not matched to a gene: 7.